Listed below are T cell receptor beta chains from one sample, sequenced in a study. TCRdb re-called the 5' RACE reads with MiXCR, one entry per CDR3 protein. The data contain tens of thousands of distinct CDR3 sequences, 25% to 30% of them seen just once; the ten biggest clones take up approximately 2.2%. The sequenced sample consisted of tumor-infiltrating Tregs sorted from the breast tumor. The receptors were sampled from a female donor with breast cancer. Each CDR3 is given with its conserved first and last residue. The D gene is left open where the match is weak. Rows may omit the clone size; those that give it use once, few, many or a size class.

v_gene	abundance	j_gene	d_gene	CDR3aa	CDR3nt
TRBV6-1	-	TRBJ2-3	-	CASSGFTDTQYF	TGTGCCAGCAGTGGCTTCACAGATACGCAGTATTTT
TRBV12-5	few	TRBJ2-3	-	CASGANWSGTDTQYF	TGTGCTAGTGGTGCCAACTGGTCTGGCACAGATACGCAGTATTTT
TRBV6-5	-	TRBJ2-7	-	CATRDFHYEQYF	TGTGCCACAAGGGACTTCCACTACGAGCAGTACTTC
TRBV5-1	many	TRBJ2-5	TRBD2	CASSSSGRGLQETQYF	TGCGCCAGCAGCTCTAGCGGGAGGGGACTCCAAGAGACCCAGTACTTC
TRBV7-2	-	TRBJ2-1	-	CASSWGPLRGNEQFF	TGTGCCAGCAGCTGGGGGCCCTTGAGGGGCAATGAGCAGTTCTTC
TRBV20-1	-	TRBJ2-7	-	CSAPRGSLREQYF	TGCAGTGCTCCACGTGGGAGCCTAAGAGAGCAGTACTTC
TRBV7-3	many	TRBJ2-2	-	CASSLIGPGKTTGELFF	TGTGCCAGCAGCTTAATTGGGCCAGGAAAAACCACCGGGGAGCTGTTTTTT
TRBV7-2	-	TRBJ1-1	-	CASSLAIGQLEAFF	TGTGCCAGCAGCTTAGCTATTGGACAGTTAGAAGCTTTCTTT
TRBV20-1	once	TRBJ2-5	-	CSASKEKETQYF	TGCAGTGCTAGCAAGGAGAAAGAGACCCAGTACTTC
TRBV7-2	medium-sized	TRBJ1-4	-	CASSLNREKLFF	TGTGCCAGCAGCTTAAATCGGGAAAAACTGTTTTTT